This entry lists 21 T cell receptor beta chains sequenced from one sample in a study of shared clonotypes between healthy human individuals. Profiling relied on immunoSEQ multiplex PCR, and the TCRdb table lists in-frame clones only, not all of them. Here the sample spans about 560,000 clones, around three quarters being singletons. What was sequenced was PBMCs. The receptor source for this set is a woman aged 40-49 years in good health. Some clones in this sample may be carry-over from other donors' samples.

The genes are TRBV7-9 and TRBJ2-7; no clear D gene. Germline CDR1 SEHNR, CDR2 FQNEAQ (reference sequence). Trimming stripped 2 bases from V and 5 bases from J, with 4 bases between. The CDR3 length is 11 residues. The CDR3 DNA follows: TGTGCCAGCAGCTTATTTAACGAGCAGTACTTC. Amino acids: CASSLFNEQYF.

The chain links TRBV6-1 to TRBJ2-2; D is uncertain. This CDR3 comprises 15 residues. Germline V gene lookup returns CDR1 MNHNS and CDR2 SASEGT. Between the trimmed V and J ends, which lost 0 bases and 8 bases, there was a span of 13 bases. CDR3 sequence: CASSEALGAGGELFF. The CDR3 region has the DNA TGTGCCAGCAGTGAAGCGCTTGGCGCAGGAGGGGAGCTGTTTTTT.

The CDR3 is CAISEGRKTDEQYF. CDR3 DNA sequence: TGTGCCATCAGTGAGGGCAGGAAGACTGACGAGCAGTACTTC. The chain employs TRBV10-3 and TRBJ2-7; D remains unclear. Germline CDR1 reads ENHRY; CDR2 reads SYGVKD. The CDR3 length is 14 residues. V was pared by 2 bases and J by 5 bases, with 13 bases between.

The J gene is TRBJ2-3, the V gene TRBV2, with TRBD1 as a possible D gene (6 bases). V lost 5 bases and J 4 bases, leaving 10 bases between the germline ends. CDR3 length: 13 amino acids. Germline CDR1 reads SNHLY; CDR2 reads FYNNEI. The CDR3 DNA is TGTGCCAGCAGTAAAGACAGGTCAGATACGCAGTATTTT. Amino acids: CASSKDRSDTQYF.

With respect to this clone: The sample carries other DNA sequences with the same CDR3. The V call is TRBV19, the J call TRBJ2-7, with TRBD1 matching 9 bases. Trimming cost V 4 bases and J 4 bases; bases outside gene matches: 2. Germline assignment: CDR1 LNHDA and CDR2 SQIVND (reference sequence). The CDR3 covers 13 residues. DNA of the CDR3: TGTGCCAGTAGTACCGGACAGGGGTACGAGCAGTACTTC. Translating it yields CASSTGQGYEQYF. The entire variable domain, with the rest obtained from reference TRBV19 and TRBJ2-7, is as follows: DGGITQSPKYLFRKEGQNVTLSCEQNLNHDAMYWYRQDPGQGLRLIYYSQIVNDFQKGDIAEGYSVSREKKESFPLTVTSAQKNPTAFYLCASSTGQGYEQYFGPGTRLTVT.

The chain combines TRBV5-1 with TRBJ2-7; D may be TRBD1 (6 bases). V was clipped by 10 bases and J by 2 bases, with 16 bases between them. The CDR3 loop spans 13 amino acids. CDR1 and CDR2 (germline): SGHRS, YFSETQ. The CDR3 is CASQQGRAYEQYF. The CDR3 bases are TGCGCCTCTCAACAGGGTAGGGCCTACGAGCAGTACTTC.

At least ten counts were recorded for this clone. This chain links TRBV6-1 with TRBJ2-5, with 10 bases fitting TRBD2. V gave up 1 base and J gave up 5 bases; unmatched junction bases: 7. This CDR3 comprises 16 residues. The germline CDR1 and CDR2 sequences are MNHNS and SASEGT. CDR3 protein: CASSEGTSGRRETQYF. CDR3 DNA sequence: TGTGCCAGCAGTGAAGGGACTAGCGGAAGGAGGGAGACCCAGTACTTC.

The chain couples TRBV7-3 to TRBJ2-7; 8 bases line up with TRBD2. CDR1 SGHTA and CDR2 FQGTGA come from the germline V gene. V dropped 5 bases and J dropped 2; count of bases not matched to a gene: 8. The CDR3 sequence is 15 residues long. The chain's CDR3 is CASSHGGDATYEQYF. The CDR3 DNA reads TGTGCCAGCAGCCACGGGGGGGACGCCACCTACGAGCAGTACTTC. Together with reference TRBV7-3 and TRBJ2-7, the CDR3 gives the full variable domain: GAGVSQTPSNKVTEKGKYVELRCDPISGHTALYWYRQSLGQGPEFLIYFQGTGAADDSGLPNDRFFAVRPEGSVSTLKIQRTERGDSAVYLCASSHGGDATYEQYFGPGTRLTVT.

The CDR3 DNA reads as TGCGCCAGCAGCTTGGCCCCCGGGACAGGGGGACTAGCGGGAGTCTACGAGCAGTACTTC. Residues: CASSLAPGTGGLAGVYEQYF. The chain combines TRBV5-1 with TRBJ2-7; 14 positions match TRBD2. Per the germline V gene, CDR1 is SGHRS and CDR2 is YFSETQ. The CDR3 has 20 amino acids. V gave up 0 bases and J gave up 3 bases; unmatched junction bases: 14.

This clone has at least ten counts. The chain carries TRBV2 and TRBJ2-5, with D tentatively TRBD1 (6 bases). The V gene lost 7 bases and the J gene lost 4 bases, with 10 bases spanning the gap. Germline assignment: CDR1 SNHLY and CDR2 FYNNEI. The CDR3 totals 12 residues. The CDR3 loop reads CASISTGETQYF. CDR3 nucleotide sequence: TGTGCCAGCATCTCGACAGGAGAGACCCAGTACTTC. Drawing the rest from reference TRBV2 and TRBJ2-5, the complete variable domain is EPEVTQTPSHQVTQMGQEVILRCVPISNHLYFYWYRQILGQKVEFLVSFYNNEISEKSEIFDDQFSVERPDGSNFTLKIRSTKLEDSAMYFCASISTGETQYFGPGTRLLVL.

This clone was counted a single time. Germline is not matched at one junction end, which may reflect a read error. The chain combines TRBV7-7 with TRBJ2-7, with TRBD1 identical over 7 bases. The CDR3 length is 14 residues. CDR1 is SSHAT, CDR2 FNYEAQ, per germline (reference sequence). The CDR3 nucleotides read TGTGCTAGCAGCCAGGACAGGAGCTCCTACGAGCAGTACTTC. This translates into CASSQDRSSYEQYF.

In regard to this clone: Given a far larger clone just one base away, this is likely a sequencing read error. The chain carries TRBV5-1 and TRBJ2-2; 10 bases are a match to TRBD2. From germline, CDR1 is SGHRS and CDR2 YFSETQ. V shed 7 bases and J 2 bases; nucleotides not matched to a gene: 11. This CDR3 region has 17 residues. CDR3 nucleotides: TGCGCCAGCGGCGCAGAACTAGCGGGACAAAACACCGGGGAGCTGTTTTTT. Residues: CASGAELAGQNTGELFF.

The V gene is TRBV30, the J gene TRBJ1-1; no definite D call. Looked up from germline, CDR1 is GTSNPN and CDR2 is SVGIG (reference sequence). Deletions cut 3 bases from V and 0 bases from J, with 8 bases between. This CDR3 has 13 residues. The CDR3 nucleotides are TGTGCCTGGAGGTGGGCTTTGAACACTGAAGCTTTCTTT. Translating it yields CAWRWALNTEAFF.

V and J are TRBV7-9 and TRBJ1-1, with D perhaps TRBD1 (5 bases). The germline V and J ends were trimmed by 0 bases and 1 base, with 9 bases remaining between them. Germline V gene sequence: CDR1 SEHNR, CDR2 FQNEAQ (reference sequence). The CDR3 length is 15 residues. The CDR3 protein is CASSLAGTSNTEAFF. The CDR3 DNA sequence: TGTGCCAGCAGCTTAGCGGGGACGTCGAACACTGAAGCTTTCTTT.

To note about this clone: In the same sample, other DNA sequences code for this CDR3. The chain has TRBV15 and TRBJ2-5, with D maybe TRBD2 (5 bases). CDR3 length: 15 amino acids. Germline V lookup: CDR1 LNHNV, CDR2 YYDKDF (reference sequence). V lost 0 bases and J lost 5, with 13 bases in between. CDR3 in DNA: TGTGCCACCAGCAGAGACACGGGATTCTGGGAGACCCAGTACTTC. Its protein is CATSRDTGFWETQYF.

V and J are TRBV5-1 and TRBJ1-2; D gene uncertain. Trimming took off 4 bases at V and 1 base at J, with 11 bases between the two ends. CDR1 is SGHRS and CDR2 is YFSETQ in the germline V gene. This CDR3 has 14 amino acids. The CDR3 bases are TGCGCCAGCAGCGCGGCCGCCGTTAACTATGGCTACACCTTC. Protein product: CASSAAAVNYGYTF.

V gene TRBV7-2 combines with J gene TRBJ2-7, with D possibly TRBD1 on 6 matching bases. The CDR3 totals 15 residues. The V and J ends lost 5 bases and 6 bases respectively, with 20 bases between them. From germline, CDR1 is SGHTA and CDR2 FQGNSA. CDR3 sequence (DNA): TGTGCCAGCAGCGACGAATCACAGGGTTTAGGCGAGCAGTACTTC. Translation: CASSDESQGLGEQYF.

V and J are TRBV7-9 and TRBJ2-5; 8 bases match TRBD1. CDR3 length: 16 residues. Germline lookup yields CDR1 SEHNR and CDR2 FQNEAQ (reference sequence). V trimming: 3 bases; J trimming: 2 bases; junction bases outside the gene matches: 8. Here the CDR3 DNA reads TGTGCCAGCAGCTTTAGAGGGTACAGGGGGCAAGAGACCCAGTACTTC. This encodes CASSFRGYRGQETQYF. Using reference TRBV7-9 and TRBJ2-5 for the parts outside the CDR3, the full variable domain is DTGVSQNPRHKITKRGQNVTFRCDPISEHNRLYWYRQTLGQGPEFLTYFQNEAQLEKSRLLSDRFSAERPKGSFSTLEIQRTEQGDSAMYLCASSFRGYRGQETQYFGPGTRLLVL.

The rearrangement uses TRBV5-4 and TRBJ2-7; the D gene is possibly TRBD2 (5 bases). Germline lookup yields CDR1 SGHNT and CDR2 YYREEE (reference sequence). Trimming cost V 4 bases and J 2 bases, with 13 bases left between them. The CDR3 has 14 amino acids. For the CDR3, the DNA is TGTGCCAGCAGCCCCGCCGGGGTTCCCTACGAGCAGTACTTC. It yields the protein CASSPAGVPYEQYF. Based on the CDR3 plus reference TRBV5-4 and TRBJ2-7, the full variable domain is ETGVTQSPTHLIKTRGQQVTLRCSSQSGHNTVSWYQQALGQGPQFIFQYYREEENGRGNFPPRFSGLQFPNYSSELNVNALELDDSALYLCASSPAGVPYEQYFGPGTRLTVT.

CDR3 protein: CASSRTEMNTEAFF. The CDR3 DNA reads TGCGCCAGCAGCCGGACGGAAATGAACACTGAAGCTTTCTTT. The genes are TRBV4-1 and TRBJ1-1; D call uncertain. Trimming cost V 4 bases and J 0 bases, with 9 bases left between them. There are 14 residues in the CDR3. Germline-derived CDR1 and CDR2 are MGHRA and YSYEKL.

The chain is built from TRBV4-1 and TRBJ2-3; 8 bases match TRBD2. The CDR3 is 18 residues long. The germline gives CDR1 MGHRA, CDR2 YSYEKL. The ends lost 0 bases at V and 6 bases at J; junction bases unmatched: 14. The CDR3 sequence is CASSQDRLLAELGDTQYF. Here the CDR3 DNA reads TGCGCCAGCAGCCAAGATCGGCTACTAGCGGAACTTGGGGATACGCAGTATTTT.